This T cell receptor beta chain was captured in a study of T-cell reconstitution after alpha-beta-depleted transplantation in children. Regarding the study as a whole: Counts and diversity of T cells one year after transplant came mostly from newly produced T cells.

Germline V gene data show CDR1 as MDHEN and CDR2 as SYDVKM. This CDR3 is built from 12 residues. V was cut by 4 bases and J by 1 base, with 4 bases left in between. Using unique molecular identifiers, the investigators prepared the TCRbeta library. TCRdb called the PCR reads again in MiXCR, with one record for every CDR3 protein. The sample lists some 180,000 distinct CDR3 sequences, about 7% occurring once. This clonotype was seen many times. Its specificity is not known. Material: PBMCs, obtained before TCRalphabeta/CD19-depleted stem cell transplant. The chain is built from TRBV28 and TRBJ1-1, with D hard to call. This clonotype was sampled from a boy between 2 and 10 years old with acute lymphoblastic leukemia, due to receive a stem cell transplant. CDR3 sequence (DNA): TGTGCCAGCAGTTGGACGAACACTGAAGCTTTCTTT. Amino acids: CASSWTNTEAFF.